Described below is a single TCR beta chain sequence and its context. Its antigen remains unidentified. The sample belongs to a study of PD-1 blockade in classical Hodgkin lymphoma. Overall study findings and caveats: Reports described newly diagnosed patients as having lower baseline TCR diversity than healthy donors.

Profiling relied on immunoSEQ multiplex PCR, and the TCRdb table lists in-frame clones only, not all of them. The sample has roughly 41,000 clones, around 88% seen once. This CDR3 is built from 16 residues. CDR1 is SQVTM, CDR2 ANQGSEA, per germline. With V trimmed by 7 bases and J by 3 bases, 16 bases remained unmatched. Relapse after autologous stem cell transplantation occurred in every patient, and brentuximab vedotin exposure varied. The sample consisted of peripheral blood mononuclear cells (PBMCs), taken before the second cycle of nivolumab. The TCR comes from a human donor with classical Hodgkin lymphoma. The rearrangement uses TRBV29-1 and TRBJ2-7, with 9 bases that match TRBD1. The chain's CDR3 is CSAYDTGGPDLYEQYF. CDR3 DNA: TGCAGCGCCTACGACACAGGGGGCCCTGACCTCTACGAGCAGTACTTC.